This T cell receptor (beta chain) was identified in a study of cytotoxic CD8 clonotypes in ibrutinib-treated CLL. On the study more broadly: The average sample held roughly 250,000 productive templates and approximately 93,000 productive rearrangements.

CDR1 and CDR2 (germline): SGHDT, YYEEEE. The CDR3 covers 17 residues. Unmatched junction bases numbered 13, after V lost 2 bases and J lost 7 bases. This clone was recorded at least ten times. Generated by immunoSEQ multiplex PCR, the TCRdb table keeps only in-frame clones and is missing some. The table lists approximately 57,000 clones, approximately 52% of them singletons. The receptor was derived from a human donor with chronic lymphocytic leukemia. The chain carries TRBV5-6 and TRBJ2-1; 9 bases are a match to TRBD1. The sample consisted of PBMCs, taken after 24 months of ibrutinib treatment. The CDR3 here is CASSLRHRGPGHNEQFF. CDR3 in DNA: TGTGCCAGCAGCTTACGACACAGGGGGCCGGGGCATAATGAGCAGTTCTTC. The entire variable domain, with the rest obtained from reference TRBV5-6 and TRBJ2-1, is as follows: DAGVTQSPTHLIKTRGQQVTLRCSPKSGHDTVSWYQQALGQGPQFIFQYYEEEERQRGNFPDRFSGHQFPNYSSELNVNALLLGDSALYLCASSLRHRGPGHNEQFFGPGTRLTVL.